A single sample is the source of the 9 T cell receptor beta chains below, sequenced in a study of OX40 agonist ivuxolimab in advanced cancers. Data came from immunoSEQ multiplex PCR; TCRdb stores just in-frame clones and leaves some out. The sample consists of 75,000 to 80,000 clones, about 90% of them appearing once. Sequencing used CD4+ or CD8+ T cells sorted from blood, obtained in a trial of the OX40 agonist ivuxolimab. The receptor set was obtained from an adult with an advanced solid tumor such as melanoma, head and neck, liver or kidney cancer.

V is TRBV21-1 and J is TRBJ1-2. TRBV21-1 is noted as a pseudogene. This CDR3 contains 13 residues. For the CDR3, the DNA is TGTGCCAGCAGCCTGGCGACAGGTGGGGGGTGTACCTTC. Encoded protein: CASSLATGGGCTF.

The chain couples TRBV30 to TRBJ1-6; weak D call: TRBD1 (5 bases). V lost 6 bases and J 8 bases, leaving 14 bases between the germline ends. CDR1 is GTSNPN and CDR2 is SVGIG in the germline V gene (reference sequence). CDR3 length equals 13 residues. Here the CDR3 reads CACGGGTDSPLHF. In nucleotides, the CDR3 is TGTGCCTGTGGGGGGGGTACTGATTCACCCCTCCACTTT. Full variable domain (rest looked up from reference TRBV30 and TRBJ1-6): SQTIHQWPATLVQPVGSPLSLECTVEGTSNPNLYWYRQAAGRGLQLLFYSVGIGQISSEVPQNLSASRPQDRQFILSSKKLLLSDSGFYLCACGGGTDSPLHFGNGTRLTVT.

The chain recombines TRBV4-3 with TRBJ2-4, with 11 bases aligning to TRBD2. With 2 bases clipped from V and 1 base from J, the junction kept 7 bases outside the gene matches. Germline V lookup: CDR1 LGHNA, CDR2 YSLEER. The CDR3 spans 18 residues. This CDR3 reads CASSQSTPSGGAKNIQYF. As DNA, the CDR3 is TGCGCCAGCAGCCAATCTACTCCTAGCGGGGGGGCCAAAAACATTCAGTACTTC.

The chain links TRBV6-5 to TRBJ1-2; 10 nucleotides line up with TRBD1. The CDR3 contains 13 residues. Per the germline V gene, CDR1 is MNHEY and CDR2 is SVGAGI. V was clipped by 4 bases and J by 5 bases; unmatched bases: 1. The CDR3 sequence is CASSSGQGYGYTF. DNA for the CDR3: TGTGCCAGCAGTTCGGGACAGGGGTATGGCTACACCTTC.

This sequence joins TRBV7-2 and TRBJ2-3; 14 bases match TRBD2. Germline V CDR1 and CDR2: SGHTA, FQGNSA. This CDR3 region has 17 residues. V was pared by 4 bases and J by 2 bases, with 5 bases of the junction left unmatched. CDR3 coding DNA: TGTGCCAGCAGCTCAATGGGACTAGCGGGGGCCACAGATACGCAGTATTTT. It encodes CASSSMGLAGATDTQYF.

The gene calls are TRBV7-8 and TRBJ2-3, with a tentative D call TRBD2 (5 bases). The germline CDR1 and CDR2 sequences are SGHVS and FQNEAQ. The CDR3 loop spans 13 amino acids. V was cut by 5 bases and J by 6 bases, with 12 bases left in between. Here the CDR3 DNA reads TGTGCCAGCAGCCTAGACCGCGGGGATACGCAGTATTTT. Amino acids: CASSLDRGDTQYF.

This clone was seen only once. The chain joins TRBV6-5 to TRBJ2-1, with 8 bases lining up with TRBD1. Germline CDR1 reads MNHEY; CDR2 reads SVGAGI. The junction had 8 bases not matched to a gene; V was cut back by 8 bases and J by 8 bases. The CDR3 has 13 residues. The CDR3 here is CASSRTGIHEQFF. CDR3 coding DNA: TGTGCCAGCTCCCGGACAGGGATCCATGAGCAGTTCTTC.

The J gene is TRBJ2-3, the V gene TRBV5-6; D is ambiguous. V was shortened by 0 bases and J by 0 bases, with 5 bases between the two germline ends. CDR3 size: 14 residues. Germline V gene sequence: CDR1 SGHDT, CDR2 YYEEEE. Written as DNA, the CDR3 is TGTGCCAGCAGCTTGGTAACTAGCACAGATACGCAGTATTTT. Translating it yields CASSLVTSTDTQYF.

The CDR3 here is CASSLDRGNEQYF. The DNA of the CDR3 is TGTGCCAGCAGCTTAGACAGGGGGAACGAGCAGTACTTC. The chain combines TRBV11-2 with TRBJ2-7, with TRBD1 matching over 7 bases. The CDR3 is 13 residues long. Per the germline V gene, CDR1 is SGHAT and CDR2 is FQNNGV. Germline trimming cut 0 bases from V and 5 bases from J; bases unmatched to any gene: 1.